This is a list of T cell receptor beta chains from one sample in a study of control samples from healthy donors and cancer patients. Some clones are missing from TCRdb's copy, which holds only in-frame ones; the method was immunoSEQ multiplex PCR. The profile covers approximately 97,000 clones, with around four fifths appearing a single time and 15% to 20% taken by the ten largest. Input material: blood. The receptors were sampled from a man aged 25 to 40 in good health. Both conserved end residues are part of each CDR3. A D gene is named only where the DNA matches it firmly. Not every row has a clone size; where given, it reads once, few, many or a size class.

V	J	D	length	size	CDR3	DNA
TRBV29-1	TRBJ2-4	-	12	-	CSVIVGKDIQYF	TGCAGCGTTATAGTGGGGAAGGACATTCAGTACTTC
TRBV14	TRBJ2-3	TRBD2	18	-	CASSSGLASRSGTDTQYF	TGTGCCAGCAGTTCGGGACTAGCGTCTCGATCCGGTACAGATACGCAGTATTTT
TRBV6-6	TRBJ2-7	-	12	-	CASSPGPYEQYF	TGTGCCAGCAGCCCCGGACCCTACGAGCAGTACTTC
TRBV6-5	TRBJ1-6	TRBD1	15	-	CASSPWTGKDSPLHF	TGTGCCAGCAGTCCCTGGACAGGGAAGGATTCACCCCTCCACTTT
TRBV3-1/TRBV3-2	TRBJ2-3	TRBD2	16	once	CASSQGRGPVTDTQYF	TGTGCCAGCAGCCAGGGGAGGGGACCTGTCACAGATACGCAGTATTTT
TRBV7-9	TRBJ2-1	TRBD1	14	-	CASSWGQGPLEQFF	TGTGCCAGCAGCTGGGGACAGGGGCCGCTGGAGCAGTTCTTC
TRBV5-6	TRBJ1-4	-	12	-	CASSLKREKLFF	TGTGCCAGCAGCTTGAAACGGGAAAAACTGTTTTTT
TRBV5-1	TRBJ2-7	-	13	few	CASSRDRANEQYF	TGCGCCAGCAGCCGGGACCGAGCTAACGAGCAGTACTTC
TRBV11-2	TRBJ1-1	-	13	-	CASSSLTETEAFF	TGTGCCAGCAGCTCCCTTACGGAAACTGAAGCTTTCTTT
TRBV19	TRBJ1-1	-	12	-	CAARNRDTEAFF	TGTGCCGCCAGGAACAGGGACACTGAAGCTTTCTTT
TRBV5-6	TRBJ2-1	-	16	-	CASSWGGAPSYNEQFF	TGTGCCAGCAGCTGGGGGGGGGCACCGTCCTACAATGAGCAGTTCTTC
TRBV12-3/TRBV12-4	TRBJ2-7	-	13	few	CASSPLGSYEQYF	TGTGCCAGCAGCCCACTAGGTTCCTACGAGCAGTACTTC
TRBV27	TRBJ1-6	-	13	-	CASMAGYNSPLHF	TGTGCCAGCATGGCGGGATATAATTCACCCCTCCACTTT
TRBV12-3/TRBV12-4	TRBJ2-7	-	11	-	CASSLYRVTYF	TGTGCCAGCAGTCTCTACAGGGTAACGTACTTC
TRBV5-1	TRBJ1-5	-	19	once	CASSNGGAQYRVDNQPQHF	TGCGCCAGCAGCAACGGGGGCGCGCAGTACAGGGTTGATAATCAGCCCCAGCATTTT
TRBV7-2	TRBJ2-2	TRBD1	17	-	CASSSPTGTGVTGELFF	TGTGCCAGCAGCTCCCCGACCGGGACAGGGGTTACCGGGGAGCTGTTTTTT
TRBV5-1	TRBJ2-3	-	13	once	CASSGGATDTQYF	TGCGCCAGCAGCGGGGGGGCCACAGATACGCAGTATTTT
TRBV15	TRBJ1-1	-	12	once	CATSRLNTEAFF	TGTGCCACCAGCAGACTCAACACTGAAGCTTTCTTT
TRBV10-3	TRBJ2-6	TRBD1	15	-	CAISKQGTGANVLTF	TGTGCCATCAGCAAACAGGGGACTGGGGCCAACGTCCTGACTTTC
TRBV5-6	TRBJ2-3	-	14	-	CASSLDGYTDTQYF	TGTGCCAGCAGCTTGGACGGGTACACAGATACGCAGTATTTT
TRBV9	TRBJ2-3	-	13	-	CASSVEMGNTQYF	TGTGCCAGCAGCGTAGAAATGGGGAATACGCAGTATTTT
TRBV6-6	TRBJ1-6	-	16	-	CASSYSKGSLGGILHF	TGTGCCAGCAGTTACTCGAAAGGCAGCCTCGGGGGGATCCTCCACTTT